This T cell receptor beta chain was sequenced for a study of cytomegalovirus exposure and HLA in healthy donors. Germline V gene sequence: CDR1 SNHLY, CDR2 FYNNEI. The CDR3 runs 13 residues. Details on this clone: What it binds is not known. The junction shows a germline mismatch at one end, possibly a read error.

Study-level findings and limits: TRBV6-2, TRBV6-3 and other indistinguishable V segments were excluded.

The PCR had 60 Vbeta and 13 Jbeta primers. In the authors' workflow: Later analysis identified 80 million to 90 million unique TCR beta chains, roughly 11 million shared. The data were produced by immunoSEQ multiplex PCR, yet TCRdb's version contains in-frame clones alone and is incomplete. The DNA gave D and trimming, while V, J and clone size come from that table. Of roughly 250,000 clones listed, 80% are singletons. The clonotype originates from a girl aged 2-15 years in good health and CMV-seronegative. Material for sequencing was PBMCs. J is TRBJ1-3 and V is TRBV2; 7 bases align to TRBD1. This chain's CDR3 is CAGRQGSGNTIYF. The CDR3 region has the DNA TGTGCCGGCAGACAGGGCTCTGGAAACACCATATATTTT.